A selection of T cell receptor beta chains follows, all from one sample in a study of blood T cell repertoires in COVID-19. The assay was immunoSEQ multiplex PCR, and TCRdb's table has in-frame clones only and misses some. This repertoire shows 380,000 or so clones, roughly 90% found once; its top ten account for 2% to 2.5%. The sequencing sample was made of PBMCs or T cells enriched from blood (not recorded which). These receptors originate from a woman between 40 and 55 years old with acute COVID-19. Each CDR3 is given with its conserved first and last residue. A D gene is named only where the DNA matches it firmly. Not all rows give a size; the values are once, few, many and, for expanded clones, a class.

d_call clone_size j_call v_call cdr3_aa cdr3_nt
NA NA TRBJ1-1 TRBV5-1 CASGNQGLNTEAFF TGCGCCAGCGGAAATCAGGGGTTGAACACTGAAGCTTTCTTT
NA NA TRBJ1-5 TRBV15 CATSRALGQSNQPQHF TGTGCCACCAGCAGGGCCCTCGGACAGTCAAATCAGCCCCAGCATTTT
NA NA TRBJ1-1 TRBV19 CASSILGGRGNTEAFF TGTGCCAGTAGTATTTTAGGAGGCAGGGGGAACACTGAAGCTTTCTTT
TRBD2 NA TRBJ2-2 TRBV5-4 CASSFELARTGELFF TGTGCCAGCAGCTTCGAACTAGCGCGAACCGGGGAGCTGTTTTTT
TRBD1 NA TRBJ1-5 TRBV29-1 CSVGQGSNQPQHF TGCAGCGTGGGACAGGGGAGCAATCAGCCCCAGCATTTT
NA NA TRBJ1-1 TRBV11-2 CASAPRGNTEAFF TGTGCCAGCGCACCACGGGGGAACACTGAAGCTTTCTTT
NA NA TRBJ2-7 TRBV7-6 CASSLAQGLSDEQYF TGTGCCAGCAGCTTAGCGCAGGGTTTGAGCGACGAGCAGTACTTC
NA NA TRBJ2-1 TRBV5-1 CASSLEGRGLDEQFF TGCGCCAGCAGCTTGGAGGGCAGGGGTCTCGATGAGCAGTTCTTC
NA NA TRBJ2-3 TRBV4-2 CASSQEAIAPSTDTQYF TGTGCCAGCAGCCAAGAGGCAATAGCGCCTAGCACAGATACGCAGTATTTT
TRBD1 NA TRBJ1-6 TRBV19 CASSIGTGTSSPLHF TGTGCCAGTAGTATCGGGACAGGGACAAGTTCACCCCTCCACTTT
TRBD1 NA TRBJ2-3 TRBV5-1 CASSFGRGRGDTQYF TGCGCCAGCAGTTTTGGCAGGGGGCGTGGAGATACGCAGTATTTT
NA NA TRBJ1-2 TRBV2 CARTVQTNYGYTF TGTGCCAGGACGGTACAGACTAACTATGGCTACACCTTC
NA once TRBJ2-3 TRBV28 CASSFRVTDTQYF TGTGCCAGCAGTTTTCGGGTAACAGATACGCAGTATTTT
NA NA TRBJ1-1 TRBV24-1 CATSDLLSTDPNTEAFF TGTGCCACCAGTGACCTTTTGAGCACAGACCCAAACACTGAAGCTTTCTTT
NA NA TRBJ2-7 TRBV14 CASRGGESSYEQYF TGTGCCAGCAGAGGCGGGGAGAGCTCCTACGAGCAGTACTTC
NA NA TRBJ1-1 TRBV2 CASIGGLEAFF TGTGCCAGCATAGGCGGCTTGGAAGCTTTCTTT
NA NA TRBJ1-5 TRBV29-1 CSVSQGNQPQHF TGCAGCGTTTCCCAGGGCAATCAGCCCCAGCATTTT
TRBD1 NA TRBJ1-1 TRBV9 CASSVITGQGNTEAFF TGTGCCAGCAGCGTCATCACGGGACAGGGGAACACTGAAGCTTTCTTT
NA NA TRBJ1-1 TRBV18 CASSPQGSTEAFF TGTGCCAGCTCACCTCAGGGTAGCACTGAAGCTTTCTTT
TRBD1 once TRBJ1-4 TRBV2 CASSGDRATNEKLFF TGTGCCAGCAGTGGGGACAGGGCCACTAATGAAAAACTGTTTTTT
NA NA TRBJ1-1 TRBV5-1 CASSPQGKEAFF TGCGCCAGCAGCCCTCAGGGTAAGGAAGCTTTCTTT
NA NA TRBJ1-1 TRBV6-5 CASRSLFRNTEAFF TGTGCCAGCAGATCCCTCTTTAGGAACACTGAAGCTTTCTTT
NA NA TRBJ1-2 TRBV11-2 CASSHWAANYYGYTF TGTGCCAGCAGCCATTGGGCCGCTAATTACTATGGCTACACCTTC
NA NA TRBJ2-1 TRBV4-2 CASSQELVRSYNEQFF TGTGCCAGCAGCCAAGAACTAGTTCGTTCCTACAATGAGCAGTTCTTC
TRBD1 NA TRBJ2-3 TRBV10-3 CAIRGDRGLDTQYF TGTGCCATCAGGGGGGACAGGGGTCTGGATACGCAGTATTTT
NA NA TRBJ1-3 TRBV6-5 CASSYSPQGGNTIYF TGTGCCAGCAGTTACTCCCCGCAGGGAGGAAACACCATATATTTT
NA NA TRBJ1-1 TRBV11-3 CASSLDLTSLGGLTEAFF TGTGCCAGCAGCTTAGATCTAACGTCATTAGGAGGGCTCACTGAAGCTTTCTTT
TRBD1 NA TRBJ1-3 TRBV30 CAWNDRATGNTIYF TGTGCCTGGAATGACAGGGCAACTGGAAACACCATATATTTT
NA NA TRBJ2-4 TRBV5-1 CASSLAGLAKNIQYF TGCGCCAGCAGCTTGGCAGGGCTAGCCAAAAACATTCAGTACTTC
NA NA TRBJ1-2 TRBV3-1/TRBV3-2 CASSQEGAGAKAESGYGYTF TGTGCCAGCAGCCAAGAGGGTGCAGGGGCCAAGGCAGAGAGCGGCTATGGCTACACCTTC
TRBD1 NA TRBJ2-3 TRBV5-4 CASSLSQGGRTQYF TGTGCCAGCAGCTTATCACAGGGGGGTCGGACGCAGTATTTT
TRBD1 few TRBJ2-7 TRBV6-6 CASSYFSGQGNGEQYF TGTGCCAGCAGTTACTTTTCGGGACAGGGGAATGGGGAGCAGTACTTC
NA NA TRBJ1-6 TRBV6-5 CASYQAFLASPLHF TGTGCCAGCTACCAGGCTTTTCTTGCTTCACCCCTCCACTTT
TRBD1 NA TRBJ2-3 TRBV29-1 CSADDRERGTDTQYF TGCAGCGCCGACGACAGGGAGCGAGGAACAGATACGCAGTATTTT
NA NA TRBJ1-2 TRBV30 CAWRGSGDSYGYTF TGTGCCTGGAGGGGTTCAGGGGATAGCTATGGCTACACCTTC
TRBD2 NA TRBJ2-5 TRBV5-8 CASSRLAGIQETQYF TGTGCCAGCAGCCGACTAGCGGGTATACAAGAGACCCAGTACTTC
TRBD1 NA TRBJ2-7 TRBV2 CASTGQGFDEQYF TGTGCCAGCACCGGACAGGGGTTTGACGAGCAGTACTTC
NA NA TRBJ2-5 TRBV30 CAWSLRGGLTGTQYF TGTGCCTGGAGCCTGAGGGGGGGCCTAACGGGGACCCAGTACTTC
TRBD2 NA TRBJ2-1 TRBV5-8 CASSLFSGGRNEQFF TGTGCCAGCAGCTTGTTTAGCGGGGGCCGCAATGAGCAGTTCTTC
NA NA TRBJ1-6 TRBV5-8 CASSFSTGNSPLHF TGTGCCAGCAGTTTCTCAACAGGGAATTCACCCCTCCACTTT
TRBD2 NA TRBJ2-7 TRBV4-2 CASSQNLAGENYEQYF TGTGCCAGCAGCCAAAACCTAGCGGGGGAGAACTACGAGCAGTACTTC
NA NA TRBJ2-3 TRBV29-1 CSVERGSPTDTQYF TGCAGCGTTGAAAGGGGGTCCCCCACAGATACGCAGTATTTT
TRBD1 NA TRBJ1-2 TRBV7-9 CASSRDRATNSAGGYTF TGTGCCAGCAGCAGAGACAGGGCGACCAACTCCGCTGGCGGCTACACCTTC
NA NA TRBJ1-2 TRBV2 CASSPGTPVANYGYTF TGTGCCAGCAGTCCCGGGACACCGGTAGCTAACTATGGCTACACCTTC
NA NA TRBJ1-1 TRBV7-6 CASSLGGGGGRNTEAFF TGTGCCAGCAGCTTAGGTGGAGGCGGGGGACGGAACACTGAAGCTTTCTTT
NA NA TRBJ2-7 TRBV19 CASQGAYEQYF TGTGCCAGCCAGGGTGCCTACGAGCAGTACTTC
TRBD1 NA TRBJ1-2 TRBV24-1 CATSDPGQVTDGYTF TGTGCCACCAGTGATCCGGGACAGGTCACCGATGGCTACACCTTC
NA NA TRBJ1-4 TRBV2 CASSSSRGPGEKLFF TGTGCCAGCAGTAGCTCCAGGGGCCCCGGAGAAAAACTGTTTTTT
NA NA TRBJ1-1 TRBV11-2 CASKTGIGLNTEAFF TGTGCCAGCAAGACAGGAATCGGCTTGAACACTGAAGCTTTCTTT
NA NA TRBJ1-5 TRBV5-6 CASSQGQTGQPQHF TGTGCCAGCAGCCAAGGACAGACTGGTCAGCCCCAGCATTTT
NA NA TRBJ2-1 TRBV11-3 CASSLDPRNEQFF TGTGCCAGCAGCTTAGACCCCCGCAATGAGCAGTTCTTC
NA NA TRBJ1-4 TRBV30 CAWSSAGGEKLFF TGTGCCTGGAGTAGCGCGGGGGGGGAAAAACTGTTTTTT
NA NA TRBJ1-3 TRBV15 CATSRDRRDTIYF TGTGCCACCAGCAGAGATCGGAGGGACACCATATATTTT
NA NA TRBJ2-2 TRBV9 CASSRTTGNTGELFF TGTGCCAGCAGCAGAACGACAGGGAACACCGGGGAGCTGTTTTTT
TRBD1 NA TRBJ2-3 TRBV6-9 CASSSRQGDTQYF TGTGCCAGCAGTTCAAGACAGGGGGATACGCAGTATTTT